The 30 T cell receptor beta chains given below trace back to one sample, sequenced in a study of blood T cell repertoires in COVID-19. Repertoires were generated with immunoSEQ multiplex PCR, while TCRdb's copy carries only in-frame clones and drops some. The sample includes 100,000 to 130,000 clones, 88% of them seen just once. Material: peripheral blood. These receptors all stem from a human donor in a cohort sampled during active COVID-19.

This clone has only one observation. This chain joins TRBV15 and TRBJ2-5, with D perhaps matching TRBD1 (6 bases). The germline V and J ends were trimmed by 5 bases and 1 base, with 11 bases remaining between them. The CDR3 is made up of 14 amino acids. From germline, CDR1 is LNHNV and CDR2 YYDKDF (reference sequence). The CDR3 sequence: CATSVGQIQETQYF. Here the CDR3 DNA reads TGTGCCACCAGCGTCGGACAGATCCAAGAGACCCAGTACTTC. Full variable domain (remainder filled in from reference TRBV15 and TRBJ2-5): DAMVIQNPRYQVTQFGKPVTLSCSQTLNHNVMYWYQQKSSQAPKLLFHYYDKDFNNEADTPDNFQSRRPNTSFCFLDIRSPGLGDTAMYLCATSVGQIQETQYFGPGTRLLVL.

The chain recombines TRBV19 with TRBJ1-1; the D is unclear. Per germline, CDR1 LNHDA and CDR2 SQIVND (reference sequence). V lost 3 bases and J lost 0, with 5 bases in between. The CDR3 has 13 amino acids. The CDR3 nucleotides read TGTGCCAGTAGTATCGCGTTGAACACTGAAGCTTTCTTT. Protein: CASSIALNTEAFF.

J is TRBJ2-3 and V is TRBV7-3; 16 bases line up with TRBD2. Trimming removed 5 bases from V and 3 bases from J; junction bases left unmatched: 8. In germline, CDR1 is SGHTA, CDR2 FQGTGA. The CDR3 has 18 residues. Here the CDR3 DNA reads TGTGCCAGCAGCCTAAGGGGGACTAGCGGGAGGGCGACAGATACGCAGTATTTT. As protein: CASSLRGTSGRATDTQYF.

V is TRBV18 and J is TRBJ2-1; TRBD2 agrees at 7 bases. Looked up from germline, CDR1 is KGHSH and CDR2 is LQKENI. The CDR3 is made up of 15 amino acids. J lost 7 bases, V lost 3 bases, and 9 bases had no gene match. CDR3 protein: CASSPVGGPWNEQFF. CDR3 nucleotide sequence: TGTGCCAGCTCACCGGTGGGAGGGCCCTGGAATGAGCAGTTCTTC.

This clone has a single count. The chain recombines TRBV6-2 or TRBV6-3 with TRBJ1-1, with 10 bases aligning to TRBD1. The CDR3 has 17 amino acids. After removal of 2 bases from V and 2 bases from J, the junction contained 8 bases not matched to a gene. CDR1 MNHEY and CDR2 SVGEGT come from the germline V gene. The CDR3 nucleotides read TGTGCCAGCAGTTACAACAGGGACAGGGGCGTTAACACTGAAGCTTTCTTT. It translates to CASSYNRDRGVNTEAFF.

This clone was observed a few times. This rearrangement joins TRBV7-2 to TRBJ2-7, with 9 bases matching TRBD2. Germline V CDR1 and CDR2: SGHTA, FQGNSA. V shed 3 bases, J shed 5 bases, and the junction held 8 bases outside the gene matches. The CDR3 is 15 residues long. CDR3: CASSFISGSTDEQYF. CDR3 nucleotide sequence: TGTGCCAGCAGCTTCATTAGCGGGAGTACAGACGAGCAGTACTTC.

This sequence joins TRBV5-1 and TRBJ2-7; 11 bases agree with TRBD2. CDR3 length: 16 residues. Germline V CDR1 and CDR2: SGHRS, YFSETQ. The ends lost 0 bases at V and 4 bases at J; junction bases unmatched: 6. The DNA for the CDR3 is TGCGCCAGCAGCTTGGCCGTGGCTAGCGGGAGGTACGAGCAGTACTTC. Its protein product is CASSLAVASGRYEQYF.

In DNA form, the CDR3 reads TGTGCCAGCAGCGTTGGACAGGCAATGAAGCAGTTCTTC. The encoded protein is CASSVGQAMKQFF. V gene TRBV7-6 combines with J gene TRBJ2-1, with 7 bases identical to TRBD1. Per the germline V gene, CDR1 is SGHVS and CDR2 is FNYEAQ. The CDR3 covers 13 residues. The J segment lost 11 bases and the V segment lost 5 bases, leaving 9 bases of the junction unmatched.

This chain joins TRBV6-5 and TRBJ2-1; 9 bases are a match to TRBD2. CDR3 length: 15 amino acids. V lost 6 bases and J lost 5; bases outside the gene matches: 8. Germline CDR1 is MNHEY and CDR2 is SVGAGI. Written as DNA, the CDR3 is TGTGCCAGCAGGCGGACTAGCGTCCGGGACAATGAGCAGTTCTTC. It translates to CASRRTSVRDNEQFF.

The chain employs TRBV10-1 and TRBJ2-7; TRBD1 agrees at 10 bases. The CDR3 is made up of 15 amino acids. With V trimmed by 4 bases and J by 3 bases, 6 bases remained unmatched. Germline V gene data show CDR1 as WNHNN and CDR2 as SYGVQD (reference sequence). The CDR3 spells CASSGPGQGHYEQYF. In DNA, the CDR3 is TGCGCCAGCAGTGGCCCGGGACAGGGGCACTACGAGCAGTACTTC.

The chain has TRBV24-1 and TRBJ2-2, with D hard to call. Deletions cut 9 bases from V and 5 bases from J, with 9 bases between. The CDR3 runs 12 residues. Looked up from germline, CDR1 is KGHDR and CDR2 is SFDVKD. For the CDR3, the DNA is TGTGCCACCCAGTTCTCAACCGGGGAGCTGTTTTTT. Its protein is CATQFSTGELFF.

The V and J genes are TRBV28 and TRBJ1-1; weak D call: TRBD1 (6 bases). Trimming removed 6 bases from V and 0 bases from J, with 23 bases in between. The CDR3 runs to 18 residues. Germline values: CDR1 MDHEN, CDR2 SYDVKM. The CDR3 nucleotides read TGTGCCAGCAGAGATCTTACGTCGTGGGGACAAGTGAACACTGAAGCTTTCTTT. Its translation is CASRDLTSWGQVNTEAFF.

J is TRBJ2-7 and V is TRBV6-5; 9 nucleotides match TRBD1. The CDR3 spans 15 residues. Per the germline V gene, CDR1 is MNHEY and CDR2 is SVGAGI. V was clipped by 0 bases and J by 6 bases; unmatched bases: 6. The CDR3 sequence: CASSYSIGQGLEQYF. DNA of the CDR3: TGTGCCAGCAGTTACTCGATAGGACAGGGGCTCGAGCAGTACTTC.

This clone has just one count. The chain combines TRBV9 with TRBJ1-2, with D unresolved. Looked up from germline, CDR1 is SGDLS and CDR2 is YYNGEE. Trimming took 0 bases from V and 6 from J, leaving 9 bases between them. This CDR3 contains 13 residues. CDR3 residues: CASSVVSGDGYTF. DNA of the CDR3: TGTGCCAGCAGCGTAGTATCCGGGGATGGCTACACCTTC. The complete variable domain, with remaining parts taken from reference TRBV9 and TRBJ1-2, reads DSGVTQTPKHLITATGQRVTLRCSPRSGDLSVYWYQQSLDQGLQFLIQYYNGEERAKGNILERFSAQQFPDLHSELNLSSLELGDSALYFCASSVVSGDGYTFGSGTRLTVV.

The V call is TRBV2, the J call TRBJ1-2, with D perhaps TRBD1 (5 bases). The CDR3 covers 12 residues. V lost 4 bases to trimming and J lost 7 bases, with 10 bases between them. CDR1 is SNHLY and CDR2 is FYNNEI in the germline V gene. In nucleotides, the CDR3 is TGTGCCAGCAGTGCGACAGAACGTGGCTACACCTTC. It specifies CASSATERGYTF. Full variable domain (outside the CDR3, taken from reference TRBV2 and TRBJ1-2): EPEVTQTPSHQVTQMGQEVILRCVPISNHLYFYWYRQILGQKVEFLVSFYNNEISEKSEIFDDQFSVERPDGSNFTLKIRSTKLEDSAMYFCASSATERGYTFGSGTRLTVV.

V usage is TRBV2 and J usage is TRBJ2-3; D call uncertain. The CDR3 has 11 residues. The ends were cut back, 7 bases at V and 6 bases at J, with 8 bases in the middle. The germline V gene has CDR1 SNHLY and CDR2 FYNNEI. The DNA for the CDR3 is TGTGCCAGCAATGCAGTTGATACGCAGTATTTT. It translates to CASNAVDTQYF. Filled out from reference TRBV2 and TRBJ2-3, the complete variable domain reads EPEVTQTPSHQVTQMGQEVILRCVPISNHLYFYWYRQILGQKVEFLVSFYNNEISEKSEIFDDQFSVERPDGSNFTLKIRSTKLEDSAMYFCASNAVDTQYFGPGTRLTVL.

This rearrangement joins TRBV27 to TRBJ2-1, with TRBD1 matching over 7 bases. The CDR3 length is 15 residues. V gave up 3 bases and J gave up 11 bases; unmatched junction bases: 13. Germline CDR1 and CDR2: MNHEY and SMNVEV (reference sequence). CDR3 loop: CASSLSTGDAMKQFF. CDR3 coding DNA: TGTGCCAGCAGTTTGAGTACAGGGGATGCAATGAAGCAGTTCTTC.

The sample holds one count of this clone. V and J are TRBV18 and TRBJ2-2, with TRBD2 identical over 9 bases. The CDR3 has 17 residues. The germline gives CDR1 KGHSH, CDR2 LQKENI. The J segment lost 4 bases and the V segment lost 0 bases, leaving 6 bases of the junction unmatched. This chain's CDR3 is CASSPPSRSGSTGELFF. CDR3 DNA: TGTGCCAGCTCACCACCCTCCCGTAGCGGGAGCACCGGGGAGCTGTTTTTT.

V and J are TRBV6-6 and TRBJ1-5, with 8 positions matching TRBD1. Germline values: CDR1 MNHNY, CDR2 SVGAGI (reference sequence). This CDR3 contains 16 residues. V lost 2 bases to trimming and J lost 2 bases; unmatched junction nucleotides: 5. Here the CDR3 reads CASSYDRGSGNQPQHF. The DNA of the CDR3 is TGTGCCAGCAGTTACGACAGGGGCTCAGGCAATCAGCCCCAGCATTTT.

The genes are TRBV2 and TRBJ1-1; TRBD1 agrees at 7 bases. This CDR3 is 14 amino acids long. The trim removed 5 bases at V and 0 bases at J, leaving 3 bases unmatched. Germline V gene data show CDR1 as SNHLY and CDR2 as FYNNEI. The CDR3: CASSRQGLNTEAFF. CDR3 nucleotides: TGTGCCAGCAGTCGACAGGGTTTGAACACTGAAGCTTTCTTT.

This clone came up a few times. V usage is TRBV3-1 (or the pseudogene TRBV3-2) and J usage is TRBJ1-5; 7 nucleotides line up with TRBD1. Germline assignment: CDR1 LGHDT and CDR2 YNNKEL (reference sequence). This CDR3 has 13 amino acids. The junction had 6 bases not matched to a gene; V was cut back by 4 bases and J by 9 bases. CDR3 residues: CASSLDRRTPQHF. The DNA of the CDR3 is TGTGCCAGCAGCCTGGACAGGCGGACGCCCCAGCATTTT.

The chain is built from TRBV6-2 or TRBV6-3 and TRBJ1-5; perhaps TRBD1 as D (5 bases). The CDR3 sequence is 16 residues long. Germline V gene data show CDR1 as MNHEY and CDR2 as SVGEGT. V lost 4 bases, J lost 3 bases, and 16 bases lay in between. Written as DNA, the CDR3 is TGTGCCAGCAGTTCCCCTCGGGGGGGAGACAATCAGCCCCAGCATTTT. Its translation is CASSSPRGGDNQPQHF.

Notes on this clone: Sequence at one end of the junction differs from germline and may be a read error. The chain combines TRBV9 with TRBJ1-1; perhaps TRBD1 as D (6 bases). The germline V gene encodes CDR1 SGDLS and CDR2 YYNGEE. This CDR3 contains 14 residues. CDR3 in amino acids: CASSGQGKNNEAFF. The CDR3 nucleotides read TGTGCCAGCAGCGGCCAGGGGAAGAACAATGAAGCTTTCTTT.

The chain joins TRBV15 to TRBJ2-7, with 8 bases aligning to TRBD2. V dropped 8 bases and J dropped 6; count of bases not matched to a gene: 27. The CDR3 sequence is 19 residues long. CDR1 and CDR2 from the germline V gene are LNHNV and YYDKDF (reference sequence). The CDR3 sequence is CATAAREAGGGFVAGEQYF. CDR3 in DNA: TGTGCCACCGCCGCCCGAGAGGCGGGAGGTGGGTTTGTTGCGGGCGAGCAGTACTTC.

The V call is TRBV28, the J call TRBJ2-5; 10 bases map to TRBD2. V trimming: 8 bases; J trimming: 2 bases; junction bases outside the gene matches: 17. CDR1 is MDHEN and CDR2 is SYDVKM in the germline V gene. This CDR3 region has 18 residues. This chain's CDR3 is CASLRVSGGPKTQETQYF. CDR3 nucleotide sequence: TGTGCCAGCCTCCGGGTTAGCGGGGGGCCGAAGACTCAAGAGACCCAGTACTTC. Variable domain in full (rest from reference TRBV28 and TRBJ2-5): DVKVTQSSRYLVKRTGEKVFLECVQDMDHENMFWYRQDPGLGLRLIYFSYDVKMKEKGDIPEGYSVSREKKERFSLILESASTNQTSMYLCASLRVSGGPKTQETQYFGPGTRLLVL.

V and J are TRBV7-9 and TRBJ2-1; D gene uncertain. CDR3 length: 15 residues. Germline CDR1 is SEHNR and CDR2 is FQNEAQ (reference sequence). V dropped 5 bases and J dropped 6 bases, with 17 bases sitting between them. CDR3 DNA sequence: TGTGCCAGCAGCCCGACTGGTTCCGCACCCAATGAGCAGTTCTTC. It is translated as CASSPTGSAPNEQFF.

The chain has TRBV30 and TRBJ2-1; TRBD2 aligns across 7 bases. This CDR3 contains 16 residues. J lost 5 bases, V lost 1 base, and 11 bases had no gene match. The V gene's germline CDR1 is GTSNPN and CDR2 SVGIG (reference sequence). CDR3 nucleotides: TGTGCCTGGAGTGAGATCGTGAGCGGGAAAGACAATGAGCAGTTCTTC. As protein: CAWSEIVSGKDNEQFF.

V gene TRBV9 combines with J gene TRBJ2-2, with 9 bases matching TRBD1. The CDR3 is 13 residues long. J gave up 7 bases and V 7 bases, and 5 bases lay outside the gene matches. Germline V gene sequence: CDR1 SGDLS, CDR2 YYNGEE. The CDR3 loop reads CASSTGGNGELFF. The CDR3 nucleotides read TGTGCCAGCTCCACAGGGGGCAACGGGGAGCTGTTTTTT.

This clone was detected a few times. The rearrangement links TRBV2 to TRBJ1-3; D is unclear. In germline, CDR1 is SNHLY, CDR2 FYNNEI. The CDR3 is made up of 12 amino acids. Deletions cut 3 bases from V and 4 bases from J, with 4 bases between. CDR3 nucleotides: TGTGCCAGCAGTGACAGGGGAAACACCATATATTTT. Protein product: CASSDRGNTIYF.

This rearrangement joins TRBV9 to TRBJ1-2; tentatively, D is TRBD1 (5 bases). CDR3 length: 17 amino acids. Germline CDR1 reads SGDLS; CDR2 reads YYNGEE. The V end lost 3 bases, the J end lost 2 bases, and 20 bases lay between the germline ends. For the CDR3, the DNA is TGTGCCAGCAGCGCCGGCCTTAGCAGGGATCAAAACTATGGCTACACCTTC. This encodes CASSAGLSRDQNYGYTF.